This T cell receptor beta chain was documented in a study of cytomegalovirus exposure and HLA in healthy donors. Germline assignment: CDR1 MDHEN and CDR2 SYDVKM. J lost 1 base, V lost 9 bases, and 10 bases had no gene match. The length of the CDR3 is 16 residues. The PCR ran on 60 Vbeta and 13 Jbeta primers. This table comes from immunoSEQ multiplex PCR, and its TCRdb copy is limited to in-frame clones, with some not included. The data hold fewer than 200,000 clones, with 80% to 90% observed a single time. The chain joins TRBV28 to TRBJ2-3; TRBD2 agrees at 10 bases. The sample taken for sequencing was PBMCs. The sequence came from a woman younger than 35 in good health and CMV-seronegative. This chain's CDR3 is CASHTRTSGRTDTQYF. DNA of the CDR3: TGTGCCAGTCATACAAGGACTAGCGGCCGCACAGATACGCAGTATTTT.